The rows below give T cell receptor beta chains drawn from one sample of a study of PD-L1 blockade in urothelial cancer. This table comes from immunoSEQ multiplex PCR, and its TCRdb copy is limited to in-frame clones, with some not included. The repertoire has fewer than 95,000 clones, roughly 89% of them found once; the top ten carry approximately 2.1%. The source material was PBMCs, sampled around atezolizumab (anti-PD-L1) treatment. The receptors shown here come from a man aged 60-69 years with urothelial cancer. Both conserved end residues are part of each CDR3. The size entry is marked missing in some rows and otherwise reads once, few, many or a size class.

V gene: TRBV10-3
J gene: TRBJ2-7
clone size: -
CDR3 protein: CAISESRGLAAEQYF

V gene: TRBV18
J gene: TRBJ2-7
clone size: -
CDR3 protein: CASSPRQGTYEQYF

V gene: TRBV4-1
J gene: TRBJ1-1
clone size: -
CDR3 protein: CASSQTRGTEAFF

V gene: TRBV5-6
J gene: TRBJ1-6
clone size: -
CDR3 protein: CASSQADNSPLHF

V gene: TRBV4-3
J gene: TRBJ2-1
clone size: -
CDR3 protein: CASSHLSGSIYNEQFF

V gene: TRBV7-9
J gene: TRBJ2-6
clone size: -
CDR3 protein: CASSLGLSDSGANVLTF

V gene: TRBV6-5
J gene: TRBJ2-3
clone size: -
CDR3 protein: CASSYRGFGTDTQYF

V gene: TRBV7-2
J gene: TRBJ1-1
clone size: -
CDR3 protein: CASSLVGVQNTEAFF

V gene: TRBV7-9
J gene: TRBJ2-7
clone size: -
CDR3 protein: CASSLESGTASYEQYF

V gene: TRBV10-3
J gene: TRBJ1-5
clone size: -
CDR3 protein: CAISDRGAAQPQHF

V gene: TRBV6-5
J gene: TRBJ2-7
clone size: -
CDR3 protein: CASSYSAAGLSYEQYF

V gene: TRBV27
J gene: TRBJ2-2
clone size: -
CDR3 protein: CASSLRRQNTGELFF

V gene: TRBV4-1
J gene: TRBJ2-5
clone size: -
CDR3 protein: CASSPGLGTRETQYF

V gene: TRBV4-1
J gene: TRBJ2-3
clone size: once
CDR3 protein: CASSHRLAEADTQYF

V gene: TRBV5-5
J gene: TRBJ1-2
clone size: -
CDR3 protein: CASSTDTYGYTF

V gene: TRBV20-1
J gene: TRBJ2-3
clone size: -
CDR3 protein: CSAWRTDTQYF

V gene: TRBV19
J gene: TRBJ1-5
clone size: -
CDR3 protein: CASSDRGSSHQPQHF

V gene: TRBV7-2
J gene: TRBJ1-3
clone size: -
CDR3 protein: CASSLRDRGSGNTIYF

V gene: TRBV5-1
J gene: TRBJ2-3
clone size: -
CDR3 protein: CASSLVGLAADTQYF

V gene: TRBV6-1
J gene: TRBJ1-1
clone size: -
CDR3 protein: CASSRTGEAFF

V gene: TRBV7-2
J gene: TRBJ2-1
clone size: -
CDR3 protein: CASSLARNEQFF

V gene: TRBV9
J gene: TRBJ1-3
clone size: -
CDR3 protein: CASSVKGSGNTIYF

V gene: TRBV18
J gene: TRBJ1-1
clone size: -
CDR3 protein: CASSPRTGSNTEAFF

V gene: TRBV7-9
J gene: TRBJ2-5
clone size: -
CDR3 protein: CASSSGTGGEFETQYF

V gene: TRBV19
J gene: TRBJ1-2
clone size: -
CDR3 protein: CASRINGQGGYTF

V gene: TRBV27
J gene: TRBJ2-1
clone size: -
CDR3 protein: CASSSPMGAFFSYNEQFF

V gene: TRBV28
J gene: TRBJ2-5
clone size: once
CDR3 protein: CASSRGGNQETQYF

V gene: TRBV5-1
J gene: TRBJ1-2
clone size: -
CDR3 protein: CASSFGDGYTF

V gene: TRBV4-3
J gene: TRBJ2-1
clone size: -
CDR3 protein: CASSQEGGGYNEQFF

V gene: TRBV11-2
J gene: TRBJ2-1
clone size: -
CDR3 protein: CASSLDVGGEQFF

V gene: TRBV19
J gene: TRBJ2-7
clone size: -
CDR3 protein: CASSIDSGTGAYEQYF

V gene: TRBV2
J gene: TRBJ2-2
clone size: -
CDR3 protein: CASSQAGSNTGELFF

V gene: TRBV6-5
J gene: TRBJ2-5
clone size: -
CDR3 protein: CASGRVAGGQETQYF